The clone carrying this T cell receptor (beta chain) has ten or more counts. The antigen remains undetermined. TCRdb called the 5' RACE reads again in MiXCR, with one record for every CDR3 protein. The sample has hundreds of thousands of distinct CDR3 sequences, roughly 20% seen once. These data come from a study of T cells after yellow fever vaccination. Germline V lookup: CDR1 DFQATT, CDR2 SNEGSKA (reference sequence). Trimming stripped 3 bases from V and 0 bases from J, with 9 bases between. CDR3 length equals 14 residues. Study-level results: Across the CD4 and CD8 compartments, a small share of clonotypes was present in both.

This sequence originates from a man aged 18 to 30 who received the YFV17D yellow fever vaccine. The source was PBMCs, collected before the yellow fever booster vaccination. The chain employs TRBV20-1 and TRBJ2-1, with TRBD1 as a possible D gene (5 bases). The CDR3 DNA reads as TGCAGTGCTAGTGAAGGGGTCTCCTACAATGAGCAGTTCTTC. Amino acid sequence: CSASEGVSYNEQFF.